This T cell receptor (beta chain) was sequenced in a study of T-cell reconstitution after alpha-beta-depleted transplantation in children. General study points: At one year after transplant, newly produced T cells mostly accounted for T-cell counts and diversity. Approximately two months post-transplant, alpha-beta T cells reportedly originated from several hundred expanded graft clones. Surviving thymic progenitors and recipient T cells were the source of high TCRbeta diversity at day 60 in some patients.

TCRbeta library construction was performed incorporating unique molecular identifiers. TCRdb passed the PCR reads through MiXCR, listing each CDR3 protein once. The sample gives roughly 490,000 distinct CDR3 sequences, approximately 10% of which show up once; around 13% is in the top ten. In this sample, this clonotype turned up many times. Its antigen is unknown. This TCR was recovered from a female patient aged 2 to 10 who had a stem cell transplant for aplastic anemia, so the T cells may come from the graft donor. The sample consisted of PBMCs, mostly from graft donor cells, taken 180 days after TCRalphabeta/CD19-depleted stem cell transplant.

The CDR3 coding sequence is TGCGCCAGCAGCCAAGAAAACACCCTGAACACTGAAGCTTTCTTT. Its protein is CASSQENTLNTEAFF. The V call is TRBV4-3, the J call TRBJ1-1; unclear D gene. CDR3 length equals 15 residues. V was pared by 0 bases and J by 0 bases, with 8 bases between. From germline, CDR1 is LGHNA and CDR2 YSLEER.